This T cell receptor (beta chain) came from a study of cytomegalovirus exposure and HLA in healthy donors. The study, taken as a whole, reports: A later analysis showed that HLA-associated TCR beta chains had undergone more clonal expansion than equally common others.

Comments on this clone: Its antigen is unidentified. Other DNA sequences within the sample encode an identical CDR3.

From germline, CDR1 is MNHEY and CDR2 SVGAGI. Losses at the gene ends were 4 bases for V and 0 bases for J; bases not matched to a gene: 3. This CDR3 has 16 residues. PCR employed 60 Vbeta and 13 Jbeta primers. Repertoires were generated with immunoSEQ multiplex PCR, while TCRdb's copy carries only in-frame clones and drops some. The data show some 160,000 clones, approximately 86% seen once. V and J are TRBV6-5 and TRBJ1-4; 9 positions match TRBD1. The sequenced sample was PBMCs. The TCR was taken from a woman under 30 in good health and CMV-seronegative. CDR3 in amino acids: CASSSDRGSTNEKLFF. The CDR3 DNA is TGTGCCAGCAGTTCAGACAGGGGGTCAACTAATGAAAAACTGTTTTTT.